The sequence of this TCR beta chain was determined in a study of CD8 T cells in Susac syndrome. About this clonotype itself: Its antigen is as yet unknown.

After extraction with the RNeasy kit, about 0.5 to 1 ug of the RNA was reverse transcribed using random hexamers. Amplification of the TCR beta CDR3 was carried out by immunoSEQ multiplex PCR, which spanned a total of 54 Vbeta and 13 Jbeta segments. TCRdb fed the immunoSEQ multiplex PCR reads into MiXCR, producing one record per CDR3 protein. The data hold about 82,000 distinct CDR3 sequences, with approximately 96% observed a single time. The germline V gene has CDR1 DFQATT and CDR2 SNEGSKA (reference sequence). Trimming pared 5 bases from V and 6 bases from J, leaving 20 bases between. The CDR3 sequence is 15 residues long. In Susac syndrome patients, recently defined diagnostic criteria for definite or probable disease were met. The CD8+ and CD4+ T cells were negatively isolated, with the TEMRA cells enriched by FACS. Study-level results: The TCR sequencing and HLA analysis in the study involved a relatively small number of individuals, as the study acknowledged.

Input material: CD8+ T cells from PBMCs. This rearrangement joins TRBV20-1 to TRBJ1-5; the D gene is possibly TRBD1 (5 bases). The sequence came from a human donor with Susac syndrome. The CDR3 loop reads CSARLKTDKVQPQHF. As DNA, the CDR3 is TGCAGTGCTCGATTAAAGACAGATAAGGTTCAGCCCCAGCATTTT.